This is a list of T cell receptor beta chains from one sample in a study of blood T cell repertoires in COVID-19. Clones were sequenced by immunoSEQ multiplex PCR, and TCRdb holds only the in-frame ones, with some missing. The data show a few hundred thousand clones, over 75% seen once. Sample: PBMCs or T cells enriched from blood (not recorded which). The receptors here all came from a woman aged 50 to 60 who had recovered from COVID-19. Both conserved end residues are part of each CDR3. The order of the fields is V gene, J gene, CDR3 protein.

TRBV10-3	TRBJ1-2	CAISEGGMGGYTF
TRBV5-1	TRBJ2-7	CASSPISTYEQYF
TRBV12-2	TRBJ1-5	CASRTRPGHKRGHSNQPQHF
TRBV5-1	TRBJ1-1	CASSLALNREEAFF
TRBV19	TRBJ1-1	CASSIQEGWDTEAFF
TRBV7-2	TRBJ2-3	CASSLGGRAGRTDTQYF
TRBV11-2	TRBJ1-1	CASSLNGGEAFF
TRBV29-1	TRBJ2-1	CSVERTYPRYNEQFF
TRBV7-9	TRBJ2-3	CASSPRGLAIDTQYF
TRBV28	TRBJ1-2	CASSLYRRTRGYTF
TRBV28	TRBJ1-2	CASRSPTEGGYTF
TRBV6-5	TRBJ1-1	CASSYIRGNTEAFF
TRBV27	TRBJ2-7	CASSFKGIDEQYF
TRBV10-3	TRBJ1-5	CAISSNSNQPQHF
TRBV29-1	TRBJ1-5	CSASTGNGNQPQHF
TRBV5-6	TRBJ2-3	CASSRRDRGSDTQYF
TRBV7-8	TRBJ1-1	CASSPEWALGGTEAFF
TRBV27	TRBJ2-7	CASSQGTLIGEQYF
TRBV29-1	TRBJ1-2	CSVERPGQGSGGYTF
TRBV5-1	TRBJ2-7	CASSFNGGVLSYEQYF
TRBV5-1	TRBJ1-6	CASSLAGLGRVSPLHF
TRBV7-9	TRBJ1-3	CASSLARGLTGNTIYF
TRBV28	TRBJ1-1	CASSFREFGAFF
TRBV7-9	TRBJ2-1	CASSLDRDRDNEQFF
TRBV18	TRBJ2-3	CASSPQTSGIGSLGTDTQYF
TRBV4-1	TRBJ2-5	CASRAGLAGLETQYF
TRBV7-9	TRBJ2-3	CASSFGGVTDTQYF
TRBV27	TRBJ1-2	CASRDRGPGEGYTF
TRBV7-9	TRBJ2-5	CASSPTDSSRDQYF
TRBV6-5	TRBJ1-2	CASSPSRGSPYGYTF
TRBV12-5	TRBJ2-3	CASSDSGSTDTQYF
TRBV7-9	TRBJ2-4	CASSYYRDQDIQYF
TRBV27	TRBJ1-1	CASSLTGQGAHTEAFF
TRBV24-1	TRBJ2-3	CATSDSLTSGFTDTQYF
TRBV27	TRBJ1-1	CASRPQGANTEAFF
TRBV2	TRBJ2-7	CASSEGGTGTYEQYF
TRBV6-6	TRBJ2-7	CASSYHNREEQYF
TRBV3-1/TRBV3-2	TRBJ2-6	CATGLTGANVLTF
TRBV20-1	TRBJ2-5	CSARGRETQYF
TRBV3-1/TRBV3-2	TRBJ1-3	CASSPSSGNTIYF
TRBV7-8	TRBJ2-5	CASSRRTGQETQYF
TRBV5-1	TRBJ1-2	CASSLEGQGYGYTF
TRBV4-2	TRBJ1-2	CASSQDYGTPNYGYTF
TRBV9	TRBJ2-1	CASSEAVGLSSYNEQFF
TRBV15	TRBJ2-7	CATSRGSGRESYEQYF
TRBV25-1	TRBJ1-6	CASARGNNSPLHF
TRBV23-1	TRBJ2-7	CASSPRVTGGHRDEQYF
TRBV6-2/TRBV6-3	TRBJ2-7	CASSSQGGYEQYF
TRBV9	TRBJ2-1	CASSVGGSHNEQFF
TRBV19	TRBJ1-2	CASSRTGTANYGYTF
TRBV7-2	TRBJ2-2	CASSFSGRYTGELFF
TRBV5-1	TRBJ1-1	CASSVGWGLGGDTEAFF
TRBV2	TRBJ1-5	CASRQGSDQPQHF
TRBV2	TRBJ2-2	CASSEGRSTGELFF